One and the same sample provided the 17 T cell receptor beta chains below, sequenced in a study of OX40 agonist ivuxolimab in advanced cancers. Only in-frame clones appear in the TCRdb table, and some are missing; sequencing was by immunoSEQ multiplex PCR. The table lists about 42,000 clones, about nine tenths of them singletons. This sample comprised CD4+ or CD8+ T cells sorted from blood, obtained in a trial of the OX40 agonist ivuxolimab. The source of these receptors is an adult with an advanced solid tumor such as melanoma, head and neck, liver or kidney cancer.

The chain is built from TRBV9 and TRBJ2-5; TRBD1 might be the D (5 bases). Germline CDR1 reads SGDLS; CDR2 reads YYNGEE. Deletions cut 7 bases from V and 4 bases from J, with 14 bases between. The CDR3 runs 13 residues. Here the CDR3 reads CASAAGALETQYF. CDR3 in DNA: TGTGCCAGCGCCGCTGGGGCGTTAGAGACCCAGTACTTC.

This clone was seen a handful of times. The chain carries TRBV11-2 and TRBJ1-5, with D uncertain. There are 11 residues in the CDR3. The ends were cut back, 1 base at V and 8 bases at J, with 3 bases in the middle. CDR1 SGHAT and CDR2 FQNNGV come from the germline V gene. As DNA, the CDR3 is TGTGCCAGCAGCTTAGTAAAGCCCCAGCATTTT. This gives the protein CASSLVKPQHF.

CDR3 region: CASSPIGGSSYEQYF. Written as DNA, the CDR3 is TGCGCCAGCAGCCCGATCGGCGGGAGCTCCTACGAGCAGTACTTC. The genes are TRBV5-1 and TRBJ2-7; 7 positions agree with TRBD2. V was clipped by 4 bases and J by 0 bases; unmatched bases: 7. Germline V gene sequence: CDR1 SGHRS, CDR2 YFSETQ. The CDR3 loop spans 15 amino acids.

This chain uses TRBV6-5 with TRBJ2-7; 10 bases are shared with TRBD1. V dropped 11 bases and J dropped 6; count of bases not matched to a gene: 4. The CDR3 extends over 11 amino acids. Germline V gives CDR1 MNHEY, CDR2 SVGAGI. The CDR3: CARDRGCEQYF. The CDR3 DNA reads as TGTGCCCGGGACAGGGGCTGCGAGCAGTACTTC.

The V and J genes are TRBV28 and TRBJ2-4, with D possibly being TRBD1 (6 bases). This CDR3 is 16 amino acids long. The germline V gene encodes CDR1 MDHEN and CDR2 SYDVKM. V was cut by 4 bases and J by 0 bases, with 13 bases left in between. The CDR3, as DNA: TGTGCCAGCAGTTCCCCCCAGGGGCTAGCCAAAAACATTCAGTACTTC. This gives the protein CASSSPQGLAKNIQYF.

The J gene is TRBJ2-1, the V gene TRBV30; D is undetermined. Germline assignment: CDR1 GTSNPN and CDR2 SVGIG (reference sequence). The CDR3 has 13 residues. Trimming removed 3 bases from V and 1 base from J, with 7 bases in between. As DNA, the CDR3 is TGTGCCTGGAGAACAGCATCCTACAATGAGCAGTTCTTC. The encoded protein is CAWRTASYNEQFF.

The chain links TRBV11-3 to TRBJ2-5; the match to TRBD1 covers 10 bases. The ends lost 4 bases at V and 4 bases at J; junction bases unmatched: 9. The germline V gene encodes CDR1 SGHNT and CDR2 YENEEA. This CDR3 is 16 amino acids long. CDR3 residues: CASSSGQGPTGETQYF. In DNA form, the CDR3 reads TGTGCCAGCAGCTCGGGACAGGGGCCGACAGGAGAGACCCAGTACTTC.

As to this clone: The junction does not match germline at one end; this may be a read error. The genes are TRBV7-7 and TRBJ2-1, with a weak D call TRBD2 (5 bases). The CDR3 sequence is 15 residues long. Germline CDR1 reads SSHAT; CDR2 reads FNYEAQ (reference sequence). This CDR3 reads CASSPIGLGRNEQFF. The CDR3 DNA reads as TGTGCTAGCAGCCCGATCGGACTGGGTCGCAATGAGCAGTTCTTC.

V is TRBV5-8 and J is TRBJ2-1; TRBD1 is a possible D gene (5 bases). Germline CDR1 SGHTS, CDR2 YDEGEE. CDR3 length: 13 amino acids. Trimming left V 4 bases short and J 6 bases short, with 11 bases between. The CDR3 is CASSPQAPNEQFF. DNA of the CDR3: TGTGCCAGCAGCCCACAGGCCCCCAATGAGCAGTTCTTC.

The V gene is TRBV10-1, the J gene TRBJ2-1, with 9 bases identical to TRBD2. J lost 2 bases, V lost 0 bases, and 2 bases had no gene match. Germline V gives CDR1 WNHNN, CDR2 SYGVQD (reference sequence). The CDR3 runs to 16 residues. In nucleotides, the CDR3 is TGCGCCAGCAGTGAGTCGACTAGCGGAGCCTACAATGAGCAGTTCTTC. This codes for CASSESTSGAYNEQFF.

As DNA, the CDR3 is TGTGCCAGCAGTCGACCACTACTAGTATCTGCTCGGGATGAGCAGTTCTTC. Encoded protein: CASSRPLLVSARDEQFF. The gene calls are TRBV28 and TRBJ2-1, with D possibly being TRBD2 (5 bases). The V gene's germline CDR1 is MDHEN and CDR2 SYDVKM. There are 17 residues in the CDR3. The V and J ends lost 5 bases and 8 bases respectively, with 25 bases between them. The complete variable domain, with remaining parts taken from reference TRBV28 and TRBJ2-1, reads DVKVTQSSRYLVKRTGEKVFLECVQDMDHENMFWYRQDPGLGLRLIYFSYDVKMKEKGDIPEGYSVSREKKERFSLILESASTNQTSMYLCASSRPLLVSARDEQFFGPGTRLTVL.

The V gene is TRBV5-4, the J gene TRBJ1-6; TRBD1 might be the D (5 bases). The V gene's germline CDR1 is SGHNT and CDR2 YYREEE (reference sequence). Trimming stripped 2 bases from V and 8 bases from J, with 11 bases between. This CDR3 has 14 amino acids. CDR3 sequence (DNA): TGTGCCAGCAGCTTAAAGGGGATGGATTCACCCCTCCACTTT. This sequence encodes CASSLKGMDSPLHF.

The chain carries TRBV28 and TRBJ2-1; TRBD2 matches at 13 bases. CDR1 is MDHEN, CDR2 SYDVKM, per germline. J lost 6 bases, V lost 6 bases, and 11 bases had no gene match. The CDR3 extends over 17 amino acids. CDR3 residues: CASSRIGLAGVGNEQFF. CDR3 sequence (DNA): TGTGCCAGCAGCCGCATAGGACTAGCGGGAGTTGGCAATGAGCAGTTCTTC. The complete variable domain, with remaining parts taken from reference TRBV28 and TRBJ2-1, reads DVKVTQSSRYLVKRTGEKVFLECVQDMDHENMFWYRQDPGLGLRLIYFSYDVKMKEKGDIPEGYSVSREKKERFSLILESASTNQTSMYLCASSRIGLAGVGNEQFFGPGTRLTVL.

This chain links TRBV29-1 with TRBJ1-1; D perhaps matches TRBD1 (5 bases). The V end lost 3 bases, the J end lost 4 bases, and 12 bases lay between the germline ends. Per germline, CDR1 SQVTM and CDR2 ANQGSEA. CDR3 size: 13 residues. CDR3 amino acids: CSVDRGRVTEAFF. Written as DNA, the CDR3 is TGCAGCGTTGACCGGGGGAGGGTCACTGAAGCTTTCTTT. The whole variable domain, filled in from reference TRBV29-1 and TRBJ1-1, reads SAVISQKPSRDICQRGTSLTIQCQVDSQVTMMFWYRQQPGQSLTLIATANQGSEATYESGFVIDKFPISRPNLTFSTLTVSNMSPEDSSIYLCSVDRGRVTEAFFGQGTRLTVV.

This clone was counted a few times. V usage is TRBV27 and J usage is TRBJ1-5; D not certain. The CDR3 extends over 14 amino acids. With 8 bases removed from V and 7 bases from J, the gap between germline ends came to 18 bases. Germline assignment: CDR1 MNHEY and CDR2 SMNVEV (reference sequence). The CDR3 spells CASGSGESRQPQHF. In nucleotides, the CDR3 is TGTGCCAGCGGCTCTGGGGAATCGCGGCAGCCCCAGCATTTT.

The V gene is TRBV30, the J gene TRBJ2-7; D remains ambiguous. V dropped 2 bases and J dropped 5 bases, with 7 bases sitting between them. CDR1 is GTSNPN, CDR2 SVGIG, per germline (reference sequence). The length of the CDR3 is 11 residues. The CDR3 loop reads CAWSIDHEQYF. As DNA, the CDR3 is TGTGCCTGGAGTATCGATCACGAGCAGTACTTC.

This chain links TRBV19 with TRBJ2-1; 7 positions agree with TRBD2. The germline V gene has CDR1 LNHDA and CDR2 SQIVND (reference sequence). Losses at the gene ends were 10 bases for V and 0 bases for J; bases not matched to a gene: 12. The CDR3 runs 16 residues. The CDR3 DNA is TGTGCCACGGCCAGAGGGCTAGCGGACTCCTACAATGAGCAGTTCTTC. Residues: CATARGLADSYNEQFF.